One and the same sample provided the 13 T cell receptor beta chains below, sequenced in a study of T cell repertoires in cytomegalovirus infection. Each CDR3 protein is one row after TCRdb ran MiXCR on the reads. The sample has about 740,000 distinct CDR3 sequences, less than 40% seen once; the top ten hold 2.5% to 3%. Sequencing was done on a sample of PBMCs. The receptors stem from a human donor in good health (CMV status not recorded). Some clones in this sample may be carry-over from other donors' samples.

The CDR3, as DNA: TGTGCCAGCAGCTTAGACATGCGGAGTGAAGCTTTCTTT. Amino acids: CASSLDMRSEAFF. The chain couples TRBV7-9 to TRBJ1-1; D is undetermined. V was cut by 1 base and J by 7 bases, with 10 bases left in between. CDR1 and CDR2 (germline): SEHNR, FQNEAQ (reference sequence). The CDR3 totals 13 residues. Based on the CDR3 plus reference TRBV7-9 and TRBJ1-1, the full variable domain is DTGVSQNPRHKITKRGQNVTFRCDPISEHNRLYWYRQTLGQGPEFLTYFQNEAQLEKSRLLSDRFSAERPKGSFSTLEIQRTEQGDSAMYLCASSLDMRSEAFFGQGTRLTVV.

The rearrangement links TRBV29-1 to TRBJ2-3; TRBD2 matches 10 bases. CDR1 and CDR2 from the germline V gene are SQVTM and ANQGSEA. There are 18 residues in the CDR3. With 6 bases clipped from V and 3 bases from J, the junction kept 18 bases outside the gene matches. The CDR3 DNA reads TGCAGCGTCGCCGGACAGGCTCGGGGTAGCGGGAGGACAGATACGCAGTATTTT. It yields the protein CSVAGQARGSGRTDTQYF.

The chain carries TRBV19 and TRBJ2-6; D uncertain. The length of the CDR3 is 14 residues. Trimming took off 7 bases at V and 4 bases at J, with 11 bases between the two ends. Per the germline V gene, CDR1 is LNHDA and CDR2 is SQIVND (reference sequence). In DNA, the CDR3 is TGTGCCAGTACGATGGCCGCAGGGGCCAACGTCCTGACTTTC. Translated: CASTMAAGANVLTF.

A remark on this clonotype: Lacking the conserved final phenylalanine or tryptophan, this CDR3 likely reflects a read error. The chain employs TRBV7-2 and TRBJ2-1; the D is unclear. The CDR3 covers 13 residues. Germline CDR1 SGHTA, CDR2 FQGNSA. V gave up 5 bases and J gave up 1 base, with 6 bases separating them. CDR3 region: CASSAFSYNEQFL. In DNA form, the CDR3 reads TGTGCCAGCAGCGCCTTTTCCTACAATGAGCAGTTCTTA.

To note about this clonotype: Given a much more abundant clone one base away, this may be a read error. Since the CDR3 does not end with the conserved phenylalanine or tryptophan, this likely comes from a read error. The chain has TRBV7-2 and TRBJ2-1; TRBD2 matches 8 bases. CDR1 is SGHTA, CDR2 FQGNSA, per germline. There are 15 residues in the CDR3. Unmatched junction bases numbered 4, after V lost 6 bases and J lost 0 bases. The CDR3 DNA is TGTGCCAGCAGTTCAGCGGGGGACTCCTACAATGAGCAGTTCTTA. Its protein is CASSSAGDSYNEQFL.

Points on this clonotype: A read error may produce the germline difference seen at one junction end. The chain combines TRBV7-9 with TRBJ2-3; D remains unclear. The CDR3 totals 11 residues. Germline V gene lookup returns CDR1 SEHNR and CDR2 FQNEAQ (reference sequence). The chain's CDR3 is CASSLTDRQYF. CDR3 DNA: TGTGCCAGCAGCCTCACAGATAGGCAGTATTTT.

Points on this clonotype: A read error may account for a junction end that differs from germline. The chain is built from TRBV12-3 or TRBV12-4 and TRBJ1-2, with 8 bases that match TRBD1. This CDR3 has 13 residues. CDR3 coding DNA: TGTTCCAGCAGTCCCGGACAGGGCAGTGGCTACACCTTC. This encodes CSSSPGQGSGYTF.

Regarding this clonotype: A much larger clone differs by one base, so this may be a read error. The chain couples TRBV7-8 to TRBJ2-7, with D perhaps matching TRBD2 (5 bases). This CDR3 has 17 residues. V was trimmed by 5 bases and J by 2 bases, leaving 22 bases between them. The V gene's germline CDR1 is SGHVS and CDR2 FQNEAQ. The DNA of the CDR3 is TGTGCCAGCAGCGTAGGAGGTGTTGACGGGAACACCTACGAGCAGTACTTC. It is translated as CASSVGGVDGNTYEQYF.

This clonotype occurred a few times. This rearrangement joins TRBV5-1 to TRBJ2-4; the D is unclear. The V end was cut by 0 bases, the J end by 0 bases, with 10 bases between. From germline, CDR1 is SGHRS and CDR2 YFSETQ. The CDR3 has 16 residues. The CDR3 DNA follows: TGCGCCAGCAGCTTGGGACCGCCTCTAGCCAAAAACATTCAGTACTTC. Amino acid sequence: CASSLGPPLAKNIQYF.

This clonotype has only one observation. One junction end disagrees with the germline gene, perhaps due to a read error. The gene calls are TRBV19 and TRBJ2-1, with D possibly being TRBD2 (6 bases). The CDR3 is made up of 14 amino acids. Germline V lookup: CDR1 LNHDA, CDR2 SQIVND (reference sequence). The DNA for the CDR3 is TGTGCCAGTACCATGGGTCGGGAGTACAATAAGCAGTTCTTC. Amino acids: CASTMGREYNKQFF.

This rearrangement joins TRBV29-1 to TRBJ2-3; the D is unclear. Per the germline V gene, CDR1 is SQVTM and CDR2 is ANQGSEA. The CDR3 is 11 amino acids. The CDR3 reads CSATSTDTQYF. The CDR3 DNA sequence: TGCAGTGCCACTAGCACAGATACGCAGTATTTT.

V gene TRBV5-1 combines with J gene TRBJ1-2; tentative D call: TRBD1 (5 bases). CDR3 length: 13 amino acids. Germline assignment: CDR1 SGHRS and CDR2 YFSETQ. Trimming took off 7 bases at V and 2 bases at J, with 12 bases between the two ends. The CDR3 DNA follows: TGCGCCAGCGCCTACGAGGGGAACTATGGCTACACCTTC. Its protein product is CASAYEGNYGYTF.

This clonotype was seen only a few times. The rearrangement joins TRBV29-1 to TRBJ1-1; D unclear. Germline V gene sequence: CDR1 SQVTM, CDR2 ANQGSEA. Trimming took 7 bases from V and 4 from J, leaving 16 bases between them. The CDR3 has 13 amino acids. The CDR3 nucleotides are TGCAGCGGAGGACGCGAGGGTAGCACTGAAGCTTTCTTT. Translated, it gives CSGGREGSTEAFF.